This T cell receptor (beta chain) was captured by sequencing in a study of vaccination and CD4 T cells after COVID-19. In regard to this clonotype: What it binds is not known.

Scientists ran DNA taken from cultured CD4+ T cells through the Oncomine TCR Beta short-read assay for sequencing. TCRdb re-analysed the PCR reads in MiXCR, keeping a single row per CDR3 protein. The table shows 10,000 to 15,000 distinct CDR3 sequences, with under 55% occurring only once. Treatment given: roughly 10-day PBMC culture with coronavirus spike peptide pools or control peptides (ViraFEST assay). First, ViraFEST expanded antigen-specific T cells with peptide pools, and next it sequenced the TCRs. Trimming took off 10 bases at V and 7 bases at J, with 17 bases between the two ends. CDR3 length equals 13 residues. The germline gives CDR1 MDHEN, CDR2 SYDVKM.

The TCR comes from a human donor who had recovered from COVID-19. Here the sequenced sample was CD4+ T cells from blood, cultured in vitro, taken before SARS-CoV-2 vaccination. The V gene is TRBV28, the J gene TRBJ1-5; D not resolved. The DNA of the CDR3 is TGTGCCAACTCCGACGGATCGGGACAGCCCCAGCATTTT. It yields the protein CANSDGSGQPQHF.